Presented here are 18 T cell receptor beta chains from one specimen sequenced in a study of T cells after yellow fever vaccination. In TCRdb, the 5' RACE reads were re-called with MiXCR into one record per CDR3 protein. The sample holds 120,000 or so distinct CDR3 sequences, under 9% seen once. The sample in question was CD8+ T cells sorted from PBMCs, obtained on the day of the yellow fever booster vaccination. The receptor set was obtained from a man in his late teens or twenties who received the YFV17D yellow fever vaccine.

This clonotype was recorded many times. CDR3 region: CASSQATASGGLETQYF. In DNA, the CDR3 is TGTGCCAGCAGCCAAGCCACCGCTAGCGGGGGGTTGGAGACCCAGTACTTC. J is TRBJ2-5 and V is TRBV3-1; 11 bases match TRBD2. V gave up 1 base and J gave up 5 bases; unmatched junction bases: 9. CDR3 length equals 17 residues. Germline V gives CDR1 LGHDT, CDR2 YNNKEL (reference sequence).

V and J are TRBV11-1 and TRBJ2-1; 8 bases agree with TRBD2. J was trimmed by 5 bases and V by 5 bases; bases with no gene match: 11. Germline loops: CDR1 SGHAT, CDR2 FQDESV (reference sequence). CDR3 size: 16 residues. Written as DNA, the CDR3 is TGTGCCAGCAGCCTCGATATTAGCGGGGCTAACAATGAGCAGTTCTTC. Protein product: CASSLDISGANNEQFF.

This clonotype was observed a few times. The rearrangement uses TRBV19 and TRBJ2-5, with D perhaps TRBD2 (6 bases). Per germline, CDR1 LNHDA and CDR2 SQIVND (reference sequence). V dropped 2 bases and J dropped 1 base, with 11 bases sitting between them. CDR3 length equals 15 residues. The CDR3 DNA sequence: TGTGCCAGTAGTATACTCCGGGGGATCCAAGAGACCCAGTACTTC. This translates into CASSILRGIQETQYF.

The chain has TRBV4-1 and TRBJ2-7; 8 nucleotides agree with TRBD1. The CDR3 covers 16 residues. Looked up from germline, CDR1 is MGHRA and CDR2 is YSYEKL. Trimming removed 0 bases from V and 4 bases from J; junction bases left unmatched: 8. CDR3 loop: CASSQDFETGEYEQYV. CDR3 bases: TGCGCCAGCAGCCAAGACTTCGAGACAGGGGAATACGAGCAGTACGTC.

The chain uses TRBV6-6 and TRBJ2-3; the match to TRBD2 covers 7 bases. The J segment lost 4 bases and the V segment lost 0 bases, leaving 16 bases of the junction unmatched. Germline V CDR1 and CDR2: MNHNY, SVGAGI (reference sequence). The CDR3 is made up of 19 amino acids. Written as DNA, the CDR3 is TGTGCCAGCAGTTACTCTCTGCCCACCCGGACTAGTGTTCCAGATACGCAGTATTTT. Translating gives CASSYSLPTRTSVPDTQYF.

This clonotype came up many times. The chain has TRBV7-6 and TRBJ2-7, with D tentatively TRBD1 (5 bases). This CDR3 has 12 residues. Germline V gene lookup returns CDR1 SGHVS and CDR2 FNYEAQ. Trimming cost V 4 bases and J 3 bases, with 7 bases left between them. CDR3 protein: CASSWGGYEQYF. CDR3 nucleotides: TGTGCCAGCAGCTGGGGCGGCTACGAGCAGTACTTC. Together with reference TRBV7-6 and TRBJ2-7, the CDR3 gives the full variable domain: GAGVSQSPRYKVTKRGQDVALRCDPISGHVSLYWYRQALGQGPEFLTYFNYEAQQDKSGLPNDRFSAERPEGSISTLTIQRTEQRDSAMYRCASSWGGYEQYFGPGTRLTVT.

This sequence joins TRBV6-2 or TRBV6-3 and TRBJ1-5, with D tentatively TRBD1 (6 bases). V gave up 6 bases and J gave up 3 bases, with 9 bases separating them. Germline values: CDR1 MNHEY, CDR2 SVGEGT. The CDR3 length is 13 residues. The CDR3, as DNA: TGTGCCAGCAGACCAGGGGTCAATCAGCCCCAGCATTTT. Translation gives CASRPGVNQPQHF.

This clonotype appeared a few times. V gene TRBV7-9 combines with J gene TRBJ2-7; D may correspond to TRBD1 or TRBD2 (5 bases each). CDR1 is SEHNR, CDR2 FQNEAQ, per germline (reference sequence). This CDR3 region has 13 residues. The ends were cut back, 5 bases at V and 2 bases at J, with 10 bases in the middle. The CDR3 DNA is TGTGCCAGCAGCATCGGGGCGCCCTACGAGCAGTACTTC. Its translation is CASSIGAPYEQYF.

This clonotype turned up a few times. The V call is TRBV27, the J call TRBJ2-7; D is possibly TRBD2 (6 bases). Germline V gene lookup returns CDR1 MNHEY and CDR2 SMNVEV (reference sequence). This CDR3 is 14 amino acids long. Trimming left V 5 bases short and J 7 bases short, with 18 bases between. Here the CDR3 DNA reads TGTGCCAGCAGTCTCCGTCGGGGGTCGAAAGAGCAGTACTTC. The encoded protein is CASSLRRGSKEQYF.

About this clonotype itself: With a much larger clone just one base away, this may be a read error. This chain links TRBV6-2 or TRBV6-3 with TRBJ2-1; 7 nucleotides line up with TRBD2. CDR1 is MNHEY and CDR2 is SVGEGT in the germline V gene. The CDR3 totals 12 residues. The CDR3, as DNA: TGTGTCAGCAGTATTACGGGGGGAGAGCAGTTCTTC. It codes for CVSSITGGEQFF.

The sample holds many counts of this clonotype. V gene TRBV29-1 combines with J gene TRBJ2-1; the D call may be TRBD1 or TRBD2 (6 bases each). The length of the CDR3 is 13 residues. The V gene lost 2 bases and the J gene lost 7 bases, with 12 bases spanning the gap. Germline lookup yields CDR1 SQVTM and CDR2 ANQGSEA. CDR3 nucleotides: TGCAGCGTTGAATTGGGGGGCTATAATGAGCAGTTCTTC. It yields the protein CSVELGGYNEQFF.

The chain carries TRBV6-2 or TRBV6-3 and TRBJ2-4; D perhaps matches TRBD2 (6 bases). V dropped 1 base and J dropped 8 bases, with 21 bases sitting between them. Germline V gene sequence: CDR1 MNHEY, CDR2 SVGEGT. The CDR3 has 17 amino acids. The CDR3 here is CASSYYEARPSGDIQYF. CDR3 nucleotide sequence: TGTGCCAGCAGTTACTATGAGGCCCGCCCATCGGGAGACATTCAGTACTTC.

This clonotype was seen more than once but under ten times. The rearrangement links TRBV29-1 to TRBJ2-2; D is ambiguous. This CDR3 region has 13 residues. Germline V gene data show CDR1 as SQVTM and CDR2 as ANQGSEA. Trimming removed 5 bases at V and 1 base at J, with 8 bases between. The CDR3 nucleotides read TGCAGCGTTAAGAGTTGGAACACCGGGGAGCTGTTTTTT. Protein sequence: CSVKSWNTGELFF.

Only a few counts were recorded for this clonotype. This chain connects TRBV6-5 to TRBJ1-4, with D unclear. Germline V gene data show CDR1 as MNHEY and CDR2 as SVGAGI. Trimming stripped 9 bases from V and 8 bases from J, with 16 bases between. The CDR3 covers 13 residues. CDR3 sequence (DNA): TGTGCCAGTCAACGTTACCCCCAGGAAAAACTGTTTTTT. It yields the protein CASQRYPQEKLFF.

This clonotype showed up just a few times. This chain connects TRBV29-1 to TRBJ2-3; no clear D. In germline, CDR1 is SQVTM, CDR2 ANQGSEA. V gave up 7 bases and J gave up 1 base, with 15 bases separating them. The CDR3 runs 14 residues. CDR3 nucleotide sequence: TGCAGCGCCCACAGTAGATTGGGCACAGATACGCAGTATTTT. Translation gives CSAHSRLGTDTQYF.

This clonotype was counted many times. The chain has TRBV3-1 and TRBJ2-7; D might be TRBD1 (5 bases). Deletions cut 1 base from V and 3 bases from J, with 10 bases between. This CDR3 is 14 amino acids long. In germline, CDR1 is LGHDT, CDR2 YNNKEL (reference sequence). CDR3 region: CASSQVGRDYEQYF. As DNA, the CDR3 is TGTGCCAGCAGCCAAGTCGGCAGGGACTACGAGCAGTACTTC.

The sample holds a few counts of this clonotype. The V and J genes are TRBV7-9 and TRBJ2-7, with D perhaps TRBD1 (5 bases). The CDR3 length is 11 residues. V was cut by 6 bases and J by 6 bases, with 9 bases left in between. Germline V gives CDR1 SEHNR, CDR2 FQNEAQ (reference sequence). CDR3 sequence reads: CASSSGPEQYV. The CDR3 DNA follows: TGTGCCAGCAGTTCAGGGCCCGAGCAGTACGTC.

The chain recombines TRBV27 with TRBJ1-1; D uncertain. Between the trimmed V and J ends, which lost 6 bases and 1 base, there was a span of 12 bases. This CDR3 spans 14 amino acids. Germline CDR1 MNHEY, CDR2 SMNVEV (reference sequence). CDR3 nucleotides: TGTGCCAGCAGCTTAGGAAATCCGAACACTGAAGCTTTCTTT. Translation: CASSLGNPNTEAFF.